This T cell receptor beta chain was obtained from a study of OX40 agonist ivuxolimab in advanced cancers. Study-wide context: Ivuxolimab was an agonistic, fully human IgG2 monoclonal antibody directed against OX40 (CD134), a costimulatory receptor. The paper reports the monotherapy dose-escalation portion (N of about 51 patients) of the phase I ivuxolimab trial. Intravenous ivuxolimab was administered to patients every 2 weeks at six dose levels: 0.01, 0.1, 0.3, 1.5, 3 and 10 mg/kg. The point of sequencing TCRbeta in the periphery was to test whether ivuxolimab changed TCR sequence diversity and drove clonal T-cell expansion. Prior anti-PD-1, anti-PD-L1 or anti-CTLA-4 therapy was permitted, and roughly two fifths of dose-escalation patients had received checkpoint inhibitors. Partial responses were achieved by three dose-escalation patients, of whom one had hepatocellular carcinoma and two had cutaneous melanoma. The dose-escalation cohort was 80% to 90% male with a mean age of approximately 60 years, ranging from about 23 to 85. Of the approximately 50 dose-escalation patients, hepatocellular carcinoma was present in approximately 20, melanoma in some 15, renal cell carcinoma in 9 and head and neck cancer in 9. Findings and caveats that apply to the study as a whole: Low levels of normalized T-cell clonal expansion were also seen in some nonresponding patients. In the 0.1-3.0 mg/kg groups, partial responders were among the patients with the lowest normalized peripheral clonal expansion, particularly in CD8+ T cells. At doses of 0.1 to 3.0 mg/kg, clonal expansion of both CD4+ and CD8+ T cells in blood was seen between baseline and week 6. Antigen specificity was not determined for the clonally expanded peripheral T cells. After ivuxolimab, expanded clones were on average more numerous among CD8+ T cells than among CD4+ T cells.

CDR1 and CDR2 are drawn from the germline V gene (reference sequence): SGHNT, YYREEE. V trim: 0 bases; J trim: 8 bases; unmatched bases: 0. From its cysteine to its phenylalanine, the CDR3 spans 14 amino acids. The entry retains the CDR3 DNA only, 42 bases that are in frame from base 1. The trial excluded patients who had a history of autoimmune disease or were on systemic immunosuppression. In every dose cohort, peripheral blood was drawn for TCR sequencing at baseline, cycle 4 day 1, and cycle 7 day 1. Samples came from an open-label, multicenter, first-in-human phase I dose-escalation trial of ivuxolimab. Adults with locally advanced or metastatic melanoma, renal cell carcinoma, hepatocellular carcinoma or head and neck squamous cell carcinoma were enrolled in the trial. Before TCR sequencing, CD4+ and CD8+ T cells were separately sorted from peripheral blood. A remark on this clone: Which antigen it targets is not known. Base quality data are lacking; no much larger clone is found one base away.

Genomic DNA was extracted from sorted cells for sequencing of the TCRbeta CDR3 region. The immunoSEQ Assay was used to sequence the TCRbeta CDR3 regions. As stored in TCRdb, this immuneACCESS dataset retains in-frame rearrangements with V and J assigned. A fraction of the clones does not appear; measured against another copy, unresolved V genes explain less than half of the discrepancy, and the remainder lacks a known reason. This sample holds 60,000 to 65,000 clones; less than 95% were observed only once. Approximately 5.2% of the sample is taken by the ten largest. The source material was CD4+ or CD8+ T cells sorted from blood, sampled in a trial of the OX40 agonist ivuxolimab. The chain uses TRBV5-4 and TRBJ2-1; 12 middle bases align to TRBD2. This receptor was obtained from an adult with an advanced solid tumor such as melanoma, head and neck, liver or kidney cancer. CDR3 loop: CASSLASGRDEQFF. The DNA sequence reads TGTGCCAGCAGCTTGGCTAGCGGGAGGGATGAGCAGTTCTTC.